These 32 T cell receptor beta chains share one sample of origin, sequenced in a study of shared clonotypes between healthy human individuals. CD45RO-negative CD8 cells positively selected for CCR7 made up the naive population, which excluded terminally differentiated effector memory CD45RA+ cells. Assay: immunoSEQ multiplex PCR; the TCRdb copy retains only in-frame clones and omits some. The sample lists roughly 2,000,000 clones, over 85% seen once, with more than 1.5% in the top ten. Sequencing was carried out using naive CD8+ T cells from PBMCs. Every receptor here comes from a man younger than 35 in good health. Some clones in this sample may be carry-over from other donors' samples.

Comments on this clone: Other DNA sequences from this sample encode an identical CDR3 as well. J is TRBJ1-1 and V is TRBV7-9; the match to TRBD1 covers 7 bases. J lost 1 base, V lost 6 bases, and 8 bases had no gene match. This CDR3 is built from 15 residues. Germline CDR1 SEHNR, CDR2 FQNEAQ (reference sequence). The CDR3 sequence is CASSLAGGPNTEAFF. The DNA of the CDR3 is TGTGCCAGCAGTTTGGCAGGGGGTCCGAACACTGAAGCTTTCTTT. The complete variable domain, with remaining parts taken from reference TRBV7-9 and TRBJ1-1, reads DTGVSQNPRHKITKRGQNVTFRCDPISEHNRLYWYRQTLGQGPEFLTYFQNEAQLEKSRLLSDRFSAERPKGSFSTLEIQRTEQGDSAMYLCASSLAGGPNTEAFFGQGTRLTVV.

The CDR3 DNA is TGTGCAGCGGGGGGTAATGAAAAACTGTTTTTT. Translating it yields CAAGGNEKLFF. This chain uses TRBV27 with TRBJ1-4, with D possibly TRBD1 on 5 matching bases. Germline assignment: CDR1 MNHEY and CDR2 SMNVEV (reference sequence). The CDR3 extends over 11 amino acids.

This clone was seen a single time. J is TRBJ1-3 and V is TRBV7-6; no clear D. Trimming pared 2 bases from V and 4 bases from J, leaving 12 bases between. The CDR3 loop spans 15 amino acids. Germline V gene sequence: CDR1 SGHVS, CDR2 FNYEAQ. The CDR3 region is CASSLWGAKGNTIYF. Written as DNA, the CDR3 is TGTGCCAGCAGCTTATGGGGAGCGAAAGGAAACACCATATATTTT.

The V call is TRBV27, the J call TRBJ2-6, with D tentatively TRBD1 (5 bases). Germline V gene sequence: CDR1 MNHEY, CDR2 SMNVEV (reference sequence). This CDR3 is 15 amino acids long. Trimming took off 2 bases at V and 2 bases at J, with 7 bases between the two ends. CDR3: CASSLIRAGANVLTF. CDR3 DNA: TGTGCCAGCAGTTTAATCAGGGCTGGGGCCAACGTCCTGACTTTC.

The V gene is TRBV5-1, the J gene TRBJ1-6, with 9 bases aligning to TRBD1. The germline gives CDR1 SGHRS, CDR2 YFSETQ. The CDR3 spans 18 residues. Unmatched junction bases numbered 13, after V lost 0 bases and J lost 9 bases. The CDR3 sequence: CASSLERRDRAWGSPLHF. In DNA form, the CDR3 reads TGCGCCAGCAGCTTGGAAAGGCGGGACAGGGCCTGGGGTTCACCCCTCCACTTT.

The genes are TRBV7-2 and TRBJ2-1, with TRBD2 identical over 8 bases. V lost 1 base and J lost 6; bases outside the gene matches: 5. Germline lookup yields CDR1 SGHTA and CDR2 FQGNSA. The CDR3 contains 15 residues. CDR3 bases: TGTGCCAGCAGCTTAGTCCGGGAGGGCCGCAATGAGCAGTTCTTC. It yields the protein CASSLVREGRNEQFF.

The chain combines TRBV27 with TRBJ2-7; D is unresolved. The V end was cut by 2 bases, the J end by 5 bases, with 10 bases between. The CDR3 has 13 residues. Germline values: CDR1 MNHEY, CDR2 SMNVEV (reference sequence). The CDR3 loop reads CASSLGTDHEQYF. The CDR3 bases are TGTGCCAGCAGTTTAGGAACAGACCACGAGCAGTACTTC.

The chain links TRBV4-3 to TRBJ2-5; 11 nucleotides align to TRBD1. Gene TRBJ2-7 matches the end of the DNA better, so the J call may be wrong. This CDR3 has 15 amino acids. CDR1 and CDR2 from the germline V gene are LGHNA and YSLEER. The chain's CDR3 is CASSQEGTGGYEQYF. CDR3 sequence (DNA): TGCGCCAGCAGCCAAGAAGGGACAGGGGGCTACGAGCAGTACTTC.

The chain has TRBV15 and TRBJ2-7, with TRBD1 matching 7 bases. Germline CDR1 reads LNHNV; CDR2 reads YYDKDF (reference sequence). The CDR3 length is 15 residues. V lost 4 bases, J lost 6 bases, and 12 bases stayed unmatched. The CDR3 bases are TGTGCCACCAGCAAAGGCAGGGGGAATGGTCTCGAGCAGTACTTC. This gives the protein CATSKGRGNGLEQYF.

Written as DNA, the CDR3 is TGTGCCACCGGGCTAACAGGGGACCAGTACTTC. As protein: CATGLTGDQYF. This chain links TRBV27 with TRBJ2-7; 7 bases are shared with TRBD1. The CDR3 contains 11 residues. Germline trimming cut 10 bases from V and 10 bases from J; bases unmatched to any gene: 10. Germline V gene sequence: CDR1 MNHEY, CDR2 SMNVEV (reference sequence).

This chain joins TRBV18 and TRBJ2-1, with 8 positions matching TRBD2. Germline assignment: CDR1 KGHSH and CDR2 LQKENI. Unmatched junction bases numbered 6, after V lost 2 bases and J lost 0 bases. The CDR3 has 17 residues. The CDR3 reads CASSPTYSGASYNEQFF. In DNA form, the CDR3 reads TGTGCCAGCTCACCAACCTATAGCGGGGCCTCCTACAATGAGCAGTTCTTC.

CDR3 sequence (DNA): TGTGCCAGCAGCTTAGGGGTCCCGGGACAGGGGGACGAGCAGTACTTC. Translated, it gives CASSLGVPGQGDEQYF. The rearrangement uses TRBV11-2 and TRBJ2-7; the match to TRBD1 covers 11 bases. CDR1 and CDR2 from the germline V gene are SGHAT and FQNNGV. V was pared by 1 base and J by 5 bases, with 7 bases of the junction left unmatched. The CDR3 spans 16 residues.

The chain has TRBV27 and TRBJ2-1, with 7 bases aligning to TRBD2. Germline V CDR1 and CDR2: MNHEY, SMNVEV (reference sequence). This CDR3 contains 15 residues. Trimming at V came to 7 bases and at J to 7 bases, leaving 13 bases not matched to a gene. CDR3 coding DNA: TGTGCCAGCACCTCCCTGGCGGGGGAAAGGAATGAGCAGTTCTTC. Its protein is CASTSLAGERNEQFF.

V and J are TRBV28 and TRBJ2-3; TRBD1 matches 9 bases. In germline, CDR1 is MDHEN, CDR2 SYDVKM. This CDR3 spans 16 amino acids. With V trimmed by 6 bases and J by 1 base, 8 bases remained unmatched. The CDR3 coding sequence is TGTGCCAGCAGCACCCCAGGGGACAGGGGCACAGATACGCAGTATTTT. It codes for CASSTPGDRGTDTQYF.

The V gene is TRBV18, the J gene TRBJ2-1; D remains unclear. The CDR3 is made up of 16 amino acids. The germline CDR1 and CDR2 sequences are KGHSH and LQKENI. With 3 bases removed from V and 4 bases from J, the gap between germline ends came to 16 bases. The DNA for the CDR3 is TGTGCCAGCTCACCTCCCCGGCTAGTCGATTACAATGAGCAGTTCTTC. It codes for CASSPPRLVDYNEQFF. The full variable domain, completed using reference TRBV18 and TRBJ2-1, is NAGVMQNPRHLVRRRGQEARLRCSPMKGHSHVYWYRQLPEEGLKFMVYLQKENIIDESGMPKERFSAEFPKEGPSILRIQQVVRGDSAAYFCASSPPRLVDYNEQFFGPGTRLTVL.

The genes are TRBV5-4 and TRBJ2-3; D is undetermined. The germline V and J ends were trimmed by 0 bases and 2 bases, with 10 bases remaining between them. CDR1 and CDR2 from the germline V gene are SGHNT and YYREEE (reference sequence). The CDR3 extends over 15 amino acids. CDR3 in amino acids: CASSLGLGATDTQYF. CDR3 nucleotides: TGTGCCAGCAGCTTGGGGTTAGGCGCCACAGATACGCAGTATTTT. Combining the CDR3 with reference TRBV5-4 and TRBJ2-3 gives the whole variable domain ETGVTQSPTHLIKTRGQQVTLRCSSQSGHNTVSWYQQALGQGPQFIFQYYREEENGRGNFPPRFSGLQFPNYSSELNVNALELDDSALYLCASSLGLGATDTQYFGPGTRLTVL.

This clone appeared a few times. The DNA of the CDR3 is TGTGCCAGCAGCTCGACAGGTTTCCAAGAGACCCAGTACTTC. Amino acids: CASSSTGFQETQYF. This rearrangement joins TRBV13 to TRBJ2-5, with D tentatively TRBD1 (6 bases). Trimming took off 4 bases at V and 1 base at J, with 10 bases between the two ends. Germline values: CDR1 PRHDT, CDR2 FYEKMQ (reference sequence). The CDR3 covers 14 residues.

Regarding this clone: Other DNA sequences from this sample encode an identical CDR3 as well. This rearrangement joins TRBV7-9 to TRBJ1-2; TRBD1 matches at 7 bases. The V and J ends lost 1 base and 4 bases, in that order; junction bases with no gene match: 3. The CDR3 length is 14 residues. CDR1 is SEHNR, CDR2 FQNEAQ, per germline (reference sequence). The DNA for the CDR3 is TGTGCCAGCAGCTTAGGAACAGGGGCCTATGGCTACACCTTC. Translating it yields CASSLGTGAYGYTF.

The chain is built from TRBV27 and TRBJ2-1; tentatively, D is TRBD2 (6 bases). The CDR3 runs 13 residues. Germline values: CDR1 MNHEY, CDR2 SMNVEV (reference sequence). V lost 0 bases and J 13 bases, leaving 13 bases between the germline ends. CDR3 sequence reads: CASSLSAGRDQFF. The DNA for the CDR3 is TGTGCCAGCAGTTTATCGGCCGGGAGAGACCAGTTCTTC.

V gene TRBV19 combines with J gene TRBJ2-2; the D gene is possibly TRBD1 (5 bases). Between the trimmed V and J ends, which lost 4 bases and 3 bases, there was a span of 15 bases. The CDR3 covers 16 residues. Germline assignment: CDR1 LNHDA and CDR2 SQIVND (reference sequence). CDR3 sequence: CASSTKLIGDTGELFF. CDR3 coding DNA: TGTGCCAGTAGTACCAAACTGATAGGGGACACCGGGGAGCTGTTTTTT. The whole variable domain, filled in from reference TRBV19 and TRBJ2-2, reads DGGITQSPKYLFRKEGQNVTLSCEQNLNHDAMYWYRQDPGQGLRLIYYSQIVNDFQKGDIAEGYSVSREKKESFPLTVTSAQKNPTAFYLCASSTKLIGDTGELFFGEGSRLTVL.

The V call is TRBV10-3, the J call TRBJ1-1, with TRBD1 matching 9 bases. The ends lost 11 bases at V and 6 bases at J; junction bases unmatched: 13. This CDR3 contains 14 residues. The germline CDR1 and CDR2 sequences are ENHRY and SYGVKD. CDR3 nucleotides: TGTGCCTCCAGAGGGACAGGGAGAGTGCCTGAAGCTTTCTTT. Translating it yields CASRGTGRVPEAFF.

This clone has only one observation. This sequence joins TRBV2 and TRBJ2-7; D gene ambiguous. CDR3 length: 10 residues. Trimming removed 10 bases at V and 6 bases at J, with 10 bases between. Germline CDR1 reads SNHLY; CDR2 reads FYNNEI. DNA of the CDR3: TGTGCCACTCAAGTGGGCGAGCAGTACTTC. It is translated as CATQVGEQYF. Using reference TRBV2 and TRBJ2-7 for the parts outside the CDR3, the full variable domain is EPEVTQTPSHQVTQMGQEVILRCVPISNHLYFYWYRQILGQKVEFLVSFYNNEISEKSEIFDDQFSVERPDGSNFTLKIRSTKLEDSAMYFCATQVGEQYFGPGTRLTVT.

The genes are TRBV7-9 and TRBJ2-7; TRBD1 might be the D (6 bases). Germline assignment: CDR1 SEHNR and CDR2 FQNEAQ (reference sequence). CDR3 length equals 13 residues. Between the trimmed V and J ends, which lost 5 bases and 4 bases, there was a span of 12 bases. The chain's CDR3 is CASSPQQGYEQYF. CDR3 nucleotide sequence: TGTGCCAGCAGCCCTCAACAGGGTTACGAGCAGTACTTC.

Comments on this clone: Different DNA sequences within this sample yield the same CDR3. The chain has TRBV27 and TRBJ2-5; 16 bases align to TRBD2. With V trimmed by 5 bases and J by 5 bases, 8 bases remained unmatched. Germline V gene lookup returns CDR1 MNHEY and CDR2 SMNVEV (reference sequence). This CDR3 contains 17 residues. The CDR3, as DNA: TGTGCCAGCAGTCCCGGGACTAGCGGGAGGGCCGAGGAGACCCAGTACTTC. It is translated as CASSPGTSGRAEETQYF.

The V gene is TRBV5-1, the J gene TRBJ1-3, with D possibly matching TRBD1 (5 bases). Germline assignment: CDR1 SGHRS and CDR2 YFSETQ. The ends were cut back, 7 bases at V and 2 bases at J, with 19 bases in the middle. The CDR3 loop spans 16 amino acids. CDR3 residues: CASSDVLRAPGNTIYF. CDR3 in DNA: TGCGCCAGCTCCGACGTTCTCAGGGCTCCTGGAAACACCATATATTTT.

The table lists this clone with a count of one. The chain has TRBV5-4 and TRBJ2-7; D could derive from TRBD1 or TRBD2 (5 bases each). Germline V gene lookup returns CDR1 SGHNT and CDR2 YYREEE (reference sequence). V lost 2 bases to trimming and J lost 0 bases, with 9 bases between them. The CDR3 length is 14 residues. CDR3 in DNA: TGTGCCAGCAGCTTCAAGGGGAGCTCCTACGAGCAGTACTTC. The encoded protein is CASSFKGSSYEQYF.

The chain couples TRBV28 to TRBJ1-2; a weak D match, TRBD1 (5 bases). The germline gives CDR1 MDHEN, CDR2 SYDVKM. This CDR3 comprises 17 residues. V lost 6 bases, J lost 2 bases, and 22 bases lay in between. The CDR3 DNA is TGTGCCAGCAGCTCGGCCCCAGGGAAGAGGTTAAACTATGGCTACACCTTC. Residues: CASSSAPGKRLNYGYTF.

This chain connects TRBV28 to TRBJ2-7; 8 nucleotides match TRBD2. V lost 6 bases, J lost 3 bases, and 13 bases stayed unmatched. The CDR3 spans 16 residues. Per the germline V gene, CDR1 is MDHEN and CDR2 is SYDVKM. The CDR3 loop reads CASSLPPREGRYEQYF. The CDR3 region has the DNA TGTGCCAGCAGCTTACCCCCACGGGAGGGACGCTACGAGCAGTACTTC. The full variable domain, rest sourced from reference TRBV28 and TRBJ2-7, is DVKVTQSSRYLVKRTGEKVFLECVQDMDHENMFWYRQDPGLGLRLIYFSYDVKMKEKGDIPEGYSVSREKKERFSLILESASTNQTSMYLCASSLPPREGRYEQYFGPGTRLTVT.

This clone has a handful of counts. V gene TRBV29-1 combines with J gene TRBJ2-7; D is unclear. Germline V gene lookup returns CDR1 SQVTM and CDR2 ANQGSEA. V was pared by 1 base and J by 9 bases, with 13 bases between. CDR3 length: 12 amino acids. In DNA form, the CDR3 reads TGCAGCGTTGAAGGGACCGATACGAGGCAGTACTTC. This translates into CSVEGTDTRQYF.

The chain has TRBV6-1 and TRBJ1-5, with D tentatively TRBD1 (6 bases). The CDR3 sequence is 17 residues long. V was cut by 2 bases and J by 4 bases, with 18 bases left in between. Germline V CDR1 and CDR2: MNHNS, SASEGT. The CDR3 DNA reads TGTGCCAGCAGTGAAAGGGGGAGACGACCTACGAATCAGCCCCAGCATTTT. Translation: CASSERGRRPTNQPQHF.

This clone was found once. The chain is built from TRBV11-2 and TRBJ2-1; D possibly corresponds to TRBD2 (5 bases). Germline assignment: CDR1 SGHAT and CDR2 FQNNGV. V lost 1 base and J lost 5, with 12 bases in between. The length of the CDR3 is 15 residues. Here the CDR3 DNA reads TGTGCCAGCAGCTTAGCCTCCTACGGGGACAATGAGCAGTTCTTC. It is translated as CASSLASYGDNEQFF.

Here the CDR3 DNA reads TGTGCCAGCAGCTCTTCACAGGGTATTAACACTGAAGCTTTCTTT. It codes for CASSSSQGINTEAFF. The chain has TRBV9 and TRBJ1-1; perhaps TRBD1 as D (6 bases). Trimming removed 4 bases at V and 2 bases at J, with 15 bases between. Germline V gene sequence: CDR1 SGDLS, CDR2 YYNGEE. This CDR3 contains 15 residues.